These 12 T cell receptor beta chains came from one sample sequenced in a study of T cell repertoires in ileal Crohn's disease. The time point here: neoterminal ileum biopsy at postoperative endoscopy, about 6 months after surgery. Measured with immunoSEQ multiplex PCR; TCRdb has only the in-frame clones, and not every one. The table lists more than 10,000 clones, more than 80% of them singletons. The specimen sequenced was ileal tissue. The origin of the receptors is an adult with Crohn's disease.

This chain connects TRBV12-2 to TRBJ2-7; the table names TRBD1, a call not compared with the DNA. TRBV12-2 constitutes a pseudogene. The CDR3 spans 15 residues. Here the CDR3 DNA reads TGTGCAAGTCGCCTTAAGGGGACACTGTCCTACGAGCAGTACTTC. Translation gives CASRLKGTLSYEQYF.

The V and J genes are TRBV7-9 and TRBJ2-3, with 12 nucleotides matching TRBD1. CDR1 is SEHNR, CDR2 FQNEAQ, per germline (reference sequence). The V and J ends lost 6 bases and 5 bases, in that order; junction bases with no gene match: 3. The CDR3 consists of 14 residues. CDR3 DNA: TGTGCCAGCAGTCGGGACAGGGGGCTAGATACGCAGTATTTT. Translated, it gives CASSRDRGLDTQYF.

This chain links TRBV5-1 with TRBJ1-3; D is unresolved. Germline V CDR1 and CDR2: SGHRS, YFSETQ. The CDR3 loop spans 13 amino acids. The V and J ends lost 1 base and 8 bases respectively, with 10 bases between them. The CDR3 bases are TGCGCCAGCAGCTTGTTTGCGCGGGACACCATATATTTT. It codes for CASSLFARDTIYF.

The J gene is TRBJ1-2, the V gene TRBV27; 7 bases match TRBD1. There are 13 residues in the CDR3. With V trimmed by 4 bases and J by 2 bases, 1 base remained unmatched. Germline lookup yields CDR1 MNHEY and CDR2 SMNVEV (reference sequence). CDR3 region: CASSSGGNYGYTF. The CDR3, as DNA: TGTGCCAGCAGTTCAGGGGGGAACTATGGCTACACCTTC.

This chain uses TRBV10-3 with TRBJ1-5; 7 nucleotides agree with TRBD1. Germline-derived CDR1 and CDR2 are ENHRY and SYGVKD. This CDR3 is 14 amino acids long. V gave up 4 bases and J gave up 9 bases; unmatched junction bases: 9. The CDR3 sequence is CAISVGQASGPQHF. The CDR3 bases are TGTGCCATCAGTGTAGGACAGGCTTCTGGGCCCCAGCATTTT.

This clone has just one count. The CDR3 spells CASSPLPQLEPQHF. CDR3 DNA sequence: TGTGCCAGCAGCCCCCTTCCCCAGTTGGAGCCCCAGCATTTT. The chain combines TRBV7-6 with TRBJ1-5; D not certain. The CDR3 is 14 residues long. Germline V lookup: CDR1 SGHVS, CDR2 FNYEAQ. Trimming removed 5 bases from V and 8 bases from J, with 16 bases in between.

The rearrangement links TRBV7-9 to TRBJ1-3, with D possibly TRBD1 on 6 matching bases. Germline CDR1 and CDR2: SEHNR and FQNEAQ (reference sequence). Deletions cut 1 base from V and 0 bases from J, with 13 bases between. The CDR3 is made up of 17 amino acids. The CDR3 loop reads CASSLDGGSRSGNTIYF. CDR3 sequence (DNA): TGTGCCAGCAGCTTAGATGGGGGCTCACGCTCTGGAAACACCATATATTTT.

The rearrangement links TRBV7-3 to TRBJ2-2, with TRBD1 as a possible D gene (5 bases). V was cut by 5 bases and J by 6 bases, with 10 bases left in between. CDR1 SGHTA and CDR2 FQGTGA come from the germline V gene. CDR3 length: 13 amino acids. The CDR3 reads CASSPQGPGELFF. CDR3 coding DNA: TGTGCCAGCAGCCCCCAGGGCCCCGGGGAGCTGTTTTTT.

CDR3 amino acids: CASSYRNSPLHF. CDR3 in DNA: TGCGCCAGCAGTTACAGGAATTCACCCCTCCACTTT. The chain employs TRBV23-1 and TRBJ1-6; possible D gene TRBD1, 5 bases. TRBV23-1 is an open reading frame, and its role is uncertain. The CDR3 has 12 residues. V lost 5 bases to trimming and J lost 7 bases, with 6 bases between them.

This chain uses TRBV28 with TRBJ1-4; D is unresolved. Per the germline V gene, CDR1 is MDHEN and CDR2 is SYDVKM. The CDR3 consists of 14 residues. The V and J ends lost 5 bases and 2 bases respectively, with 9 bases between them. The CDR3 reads CASSRPGTNEKLFF. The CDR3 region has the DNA TGTGCCAGCAGTCGGCCGGGGACTAATGAAAAACTGTTTTTT. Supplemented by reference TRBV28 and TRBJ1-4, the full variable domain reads DVKVTQSSRYLVKRTGEKVFLECVQDMDHENMFWYRQDPGLGLRLIYFSYDVKMKEKGDIPEGYSVSREKKERFSLILESASTNQTSMYLCASSRPGTNEKLFFGSGTQLSVL.

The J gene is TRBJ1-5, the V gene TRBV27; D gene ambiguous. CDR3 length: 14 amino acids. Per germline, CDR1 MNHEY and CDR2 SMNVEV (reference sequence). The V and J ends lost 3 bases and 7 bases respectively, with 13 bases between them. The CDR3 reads CASSFAGAGQPQHF. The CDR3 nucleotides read TGTGCCAGCAGTTTTGCGGGCGCAGGCCAGCCCCAGCATTTT.

The CDR3 here is CASNTMGRGEKLFF. The CDR3 DNA reads as TGTGCCAGTAATACCATGGGGCGCGGAGAAAAACTGTTTTTT. V is TRBV19 and J is TRBJ1-4, with D perhaps matching TRBD1 (5 bases). V was cut by 7 bases and J by 8 bases, with 17 bases left in between. Germline V gene lookup returns CDR1 LNHDA and CDR2 SQIVND (reference sequence). This CDR3 region has 14 residues.